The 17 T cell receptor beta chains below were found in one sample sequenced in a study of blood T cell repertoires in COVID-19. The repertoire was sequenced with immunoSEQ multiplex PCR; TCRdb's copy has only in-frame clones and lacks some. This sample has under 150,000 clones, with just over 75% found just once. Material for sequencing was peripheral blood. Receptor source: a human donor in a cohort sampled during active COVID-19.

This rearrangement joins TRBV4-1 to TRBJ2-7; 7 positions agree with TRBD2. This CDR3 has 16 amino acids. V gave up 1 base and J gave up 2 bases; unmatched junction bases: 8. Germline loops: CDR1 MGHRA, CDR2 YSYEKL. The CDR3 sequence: CASSQVSAGTTYEQYF. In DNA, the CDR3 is TGCGCCAGCAGCCAAGTTTCAGCGGGGACCACCTACGAGCAGTACTTC.

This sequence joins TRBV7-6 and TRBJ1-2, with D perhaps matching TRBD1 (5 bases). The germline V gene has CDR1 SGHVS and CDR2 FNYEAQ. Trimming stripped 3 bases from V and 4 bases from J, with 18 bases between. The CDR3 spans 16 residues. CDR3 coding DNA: TGTGCCAGCAGCTTTGGGGAATCTGGGACTTCCTATGGCTACACCTTC. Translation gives CASSFGESGTSYGYTF.

The CDR3 DNA follows: TGTGCCAGCAGCCGCAGGGGGCGGAGTGAAGCTTTCTTT. It is translated as CASSRRGRSEAFF. The rearrangement joins TRBV28 to TRBJ1-1, with 8 bases aligning to TRBD1. Per germline, CDR1 MDHEN and CDR2 SYDVKM. J lost 7 bases, V lost 6 bases, and 7 bases had no gene match. The CDR3 totals 13 residues.

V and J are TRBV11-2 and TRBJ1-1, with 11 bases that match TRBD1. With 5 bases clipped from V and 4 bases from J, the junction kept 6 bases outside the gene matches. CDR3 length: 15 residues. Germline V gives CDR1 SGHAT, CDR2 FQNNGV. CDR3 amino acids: CASSGTGTGGTEAFF. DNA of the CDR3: TGTGCCAGCAGCGGAACCGGGACAGGGGGCACTGAAGCTTTCTTT.

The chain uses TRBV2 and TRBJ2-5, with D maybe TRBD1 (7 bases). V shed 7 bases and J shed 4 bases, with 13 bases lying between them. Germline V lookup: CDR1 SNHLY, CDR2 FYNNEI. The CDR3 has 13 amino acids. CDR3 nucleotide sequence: TGTGCCAGCACTCGACAGGGAGGAGAGACCCAGTACTTC. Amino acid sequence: CASTRQGGETQYF.

The CDR3 region has the DNA TGTGCCAGCAGAACGGGACAGCGAGCTAGCAATCAGCCCCAGCATTTT. It yields the protein CASRTGQRASNQPQHF. This chain joins TRBV2 and TRBJ1-5, with 7 bases matching TRBD1. The germline V gene encodes CDR1 SNHLY and CDR2 FYNNEI. The J segment lost 0 bases and the V segment lost 6 bases, leaving 8 bases of the junction unmatched. The CDR3 runs 16 residues.

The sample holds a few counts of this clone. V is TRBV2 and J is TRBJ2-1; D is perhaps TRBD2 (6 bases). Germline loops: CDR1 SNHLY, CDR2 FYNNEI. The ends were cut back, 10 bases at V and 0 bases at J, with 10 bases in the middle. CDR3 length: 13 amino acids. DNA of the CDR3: TGTGCCACTCGGGGGTTCTCCTACAATGAGCAGTTCTTC. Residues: CATRGFSYNEQFF.

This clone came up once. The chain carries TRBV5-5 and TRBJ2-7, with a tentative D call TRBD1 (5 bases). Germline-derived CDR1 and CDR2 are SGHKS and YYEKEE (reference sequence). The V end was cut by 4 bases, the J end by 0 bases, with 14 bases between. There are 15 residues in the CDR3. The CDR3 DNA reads TGTGCCAGCAGCAAATCAGGGTCCCTCTCCTACGAGCAGTACTTC. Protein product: CASSKSGSLSYEQYF.

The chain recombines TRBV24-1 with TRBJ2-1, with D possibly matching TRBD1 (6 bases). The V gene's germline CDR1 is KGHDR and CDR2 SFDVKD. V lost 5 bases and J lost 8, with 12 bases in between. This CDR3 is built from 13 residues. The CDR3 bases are TGTGCCACCAGTGGTCCCCAGGGGCATGAGCAGTTCTTC. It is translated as CATSGPQGHEQFF.

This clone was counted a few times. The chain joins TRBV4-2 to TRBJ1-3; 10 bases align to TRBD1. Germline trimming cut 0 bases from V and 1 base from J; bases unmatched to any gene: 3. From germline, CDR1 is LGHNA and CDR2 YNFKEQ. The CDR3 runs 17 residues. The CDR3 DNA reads TGTGCCAGCAGCCAAGATTTGGACAGGGGGTCTGGAAACACCATATATTTT. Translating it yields CASSQDLDRGSGNTIYF.

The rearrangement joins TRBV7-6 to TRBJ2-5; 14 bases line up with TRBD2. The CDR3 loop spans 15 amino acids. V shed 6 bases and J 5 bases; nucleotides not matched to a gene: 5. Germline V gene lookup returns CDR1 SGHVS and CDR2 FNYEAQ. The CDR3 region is CASRATSGGAETQYF. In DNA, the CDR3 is TGTGCCAGCAGGGCGACTAGCGGGGGGGCTGAGACCCAGTACTTC. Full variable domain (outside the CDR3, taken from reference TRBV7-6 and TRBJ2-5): GAGVSQSPRYKVTKRGQDVALRCDPISGHVSLYWYRQALGQGPEFLTYFNYEAQQDKSGLPNDRFSAERPEGSISTLTIQRTEQRDSAMYRCASRATSGGAETQYFGPGTRLLVL.

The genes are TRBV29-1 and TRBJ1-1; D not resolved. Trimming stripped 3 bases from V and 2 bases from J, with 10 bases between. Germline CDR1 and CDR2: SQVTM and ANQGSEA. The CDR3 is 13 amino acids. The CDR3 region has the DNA TGCAGCGTTGAGGCAGACTTCAACACTGAAGCTTTCTTT. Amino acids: CSVEADFNTEAFF.

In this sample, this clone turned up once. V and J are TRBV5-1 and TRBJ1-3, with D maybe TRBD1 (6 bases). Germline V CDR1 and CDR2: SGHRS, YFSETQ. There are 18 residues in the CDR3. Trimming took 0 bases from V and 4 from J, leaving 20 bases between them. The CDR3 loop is CASSLAGQTLSPGNTIYF. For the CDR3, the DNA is TGCGCCAGCAGCTTGGCCGGACAGACCCTTTCCCCAGGAAACACCATATATTTT.

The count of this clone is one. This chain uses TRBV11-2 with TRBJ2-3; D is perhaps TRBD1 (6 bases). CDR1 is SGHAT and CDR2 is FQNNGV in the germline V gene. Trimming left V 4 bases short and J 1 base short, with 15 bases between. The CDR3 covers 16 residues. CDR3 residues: CASSSNRDEGTDTQYF. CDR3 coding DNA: TGTGCCAGCAGCTCGAACAGGGACGAGGGCACAGATACGCAGTATTTT.

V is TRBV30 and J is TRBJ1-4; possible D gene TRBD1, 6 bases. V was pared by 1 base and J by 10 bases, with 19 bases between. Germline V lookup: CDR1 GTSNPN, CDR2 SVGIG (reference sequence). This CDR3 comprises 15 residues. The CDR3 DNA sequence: TGTGCCTGGAGTGAGGGGGGAGGGGCAGCACGAAAACTGTTTTTT. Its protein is CAWSEGGGAARKLFF. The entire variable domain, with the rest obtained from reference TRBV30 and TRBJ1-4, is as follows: SQTIHQWPATLVQPVGSPLSLECTVEGTSNPNLYWYRQAAGRGLQLLFYSVGIGQISSEVPQNLSASRPQDRQFILSSKKLLLSDSGFYLCAWSEGGGAARKLFFGSGTQLSVL.

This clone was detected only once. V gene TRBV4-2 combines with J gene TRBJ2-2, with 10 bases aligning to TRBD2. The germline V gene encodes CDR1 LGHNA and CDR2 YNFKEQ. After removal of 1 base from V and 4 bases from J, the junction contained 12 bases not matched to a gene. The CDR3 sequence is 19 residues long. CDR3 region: CASSQVPSGGLGGTGELFF. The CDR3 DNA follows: TGTGCCAGCAGCCAAGTCCCTAGCGGGGGCCTCGGGGGCACCGGGGAGCTGTTTTTT.

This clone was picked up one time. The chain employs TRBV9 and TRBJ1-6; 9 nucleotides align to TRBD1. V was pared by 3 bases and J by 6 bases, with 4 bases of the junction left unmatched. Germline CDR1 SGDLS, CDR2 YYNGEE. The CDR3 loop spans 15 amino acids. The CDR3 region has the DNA TGTGCCAGCAGCGAAACGGGACAGGGTAATTCACCCCTCCACTTT. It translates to CASSETGQGNSPLHF. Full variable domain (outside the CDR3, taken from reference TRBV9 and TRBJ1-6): DSGVTQTPKHLITATGQRVTLRCSPRSGDLSVYWYQQSLDQGLQFLIQYYNGEERAKGNILERFSAQQFPDLHSELNLSSLELGDSALYFCASSETGQGNSPLHFGNGTRLTVT.